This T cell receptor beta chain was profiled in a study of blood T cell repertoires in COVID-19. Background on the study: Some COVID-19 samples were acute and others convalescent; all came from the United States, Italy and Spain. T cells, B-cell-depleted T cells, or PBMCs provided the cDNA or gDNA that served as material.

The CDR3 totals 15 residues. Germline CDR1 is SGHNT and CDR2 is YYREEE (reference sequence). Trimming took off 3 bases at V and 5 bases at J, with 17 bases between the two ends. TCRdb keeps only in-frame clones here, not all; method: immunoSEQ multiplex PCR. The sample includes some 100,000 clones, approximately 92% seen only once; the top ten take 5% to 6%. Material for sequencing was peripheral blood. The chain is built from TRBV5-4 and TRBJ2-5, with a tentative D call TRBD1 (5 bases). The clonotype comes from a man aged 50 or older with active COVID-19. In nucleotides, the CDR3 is TGTGCCAGCAGCTCATCGAAGGGGCGTGCGGAGACCCAGTACTTC. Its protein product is CASSSSKGRAETQYF.